Detailed here is one T cell receptor (beta chain). Antigen unknown. A far more abundant clone sits one base away, making this likely a read error. Described time point: newly diagnosed GD, antithyroid drugs for less than 3 months. There was RNA extracted from PBMCs, and the TCR library was made from it. Nine-milliliter peripheral blood samples went into EDTA tubes. Building the TCR beta libraries relied on iRepertoire HTBI primers, and CDR3 regions underwent Arm-PCR. TCRdb fed the multiplex PCR reads into MiXCR, producing one record per CDR3 protein. The table includes 300,000 to 400,000 distinct CDR3 sequences, about 20% detected once. The data were obtained in a study of regulatory T cells in long-lasting Graves disease. Study details: For a period under 3 months, newly diagnosed Graves' patients had taken antithyroid drugs.

General observations from the study: TRBV28, TRBJ1-2 and TRBJ2-5 emerged as the favored segments in persistent disease.

The trim removed 4 bases at V and 11 bases at J, leaving 9 bases unmatched. The germline V gene has CDR1 SNHLY and CDR2 FYNNEI. The CDR3 runs 14 residues. The chain is built from TRBV2 and TRBJ2-5; 11 bases map to TRBD2. The sequence came from a female donor with Graves disease. The material sequenced was peripheral blood mononuclear cells (PBMCs), taken at new diagnosis, from a patient treated with antithyroid drugs. Written as DNA, the CDR3 is TGTGCCAGCAGTGCTCTAGCGGGAGGCTATGAGCAGTACTTC. It specifies CASSALAGGYEQYF.